This record covers a single T cell receptor (beta chain). What it binds is not known. The entry originates in a study of T cell responses to AZD1222 COVID-19 vaccine. Here immunoSEQ multiplex PCR was the method, and the copy in TCRdb shows in-frame clones only, minus some. The sample carries 110,000 to 150,000 clones, about 90% recorded once. V dropped 4 bases and J dropped 2 bases, with 14 bases sitting between them. The CDR3 runs 15 residues. CDR1 is KGHSH and CDR2 is LQKENI in the germline V gene. Study-level findings and limits: Spike was spanned by vaccine-associated CD4 TCRs, with dominance at 160-218 and 743-854. Only 5 or 6 AZD1222 recipients were seropositive at baseline. Repertoire sampling was restricted to post-peak T cell response timepoints.

This rearrangement joins TRBV18 to TRBJ1-2; D may be TRBD1 (6 bases). This TCR was recovered from an adult who received the AZD1222 COVID-19 vaccine. Sequences were derived from peripheral blood, sampled 28 days after the second AZD1222 dose. For the CDR3, the DNA is TGTGCCAGCTCACAACAGACCCAGGGGAACTATGGCTACACCTTC. Its protein is CASSQQTQGNYGYTF. Combining the CDR3 with reference TRBV18 and TRBJ1-2 gives the whole variable domain NAGVMQNPRHLVRRRGQEARLRCSPMKGHSHVYWYRQLPEEGLKFMVYLQKENIIDESGMPKERFSAEFPKEGPSILRIQQVVRGDSAAYFCASSQQTQGNYGYTFGSGTRLTVV.